Below are 2 T cell receptor beta chains sequenced from a single sample in a study of T cell repertoires in cytomegalovirus infection (dated by TCRdb to about 2019). For sequencing, an Illumina HiSeq 1500 was employed. In-frame beta chains were kept once TCRdb had trimmed the public reads at Q25 with fastp and called clones with MiXCR. Rows merge per CDR3 protein into single entries with the most common DNA and genes. This sample is represented by hundreds of thousands of distinct CDR3 sequences; roughly 33% of them were singletons. Clones ranked in the top ten supply under 15% of the sample. No antigens are known for them. Interpreted using the paper, the treatment or condition label stands for: in vitro stimulation with specific CMV peptide epitopes to enrich CMV-specific T cells. The sample was cultured CD8+ T cells from PBMCs, taken from culture after CMV antigen stimulation. Every receptor here comes from a human donor in good health (CMV status not recorded). Some clones in this sample may be carry-over from other donors' samples.

CDR3 sequence (DNA): TGCAGTGCTAGAGATCTGGAGCGGGGGGGCGCAGATACGCAGTATTTT. This sequence encodes CSARDLERGGADTQYF. The V gene is TRBV20-1, the J gene TRBJ2-3, with TRBD2 identical over 10 bases. The CDR3 has 16 amino acids. After removal of 0 bases from V and 4 bases from J, the junction contained 7 bases not matched to a gene. Germline loops: CDR1 DFQATT, CDR2 SNEGSKA (reference sequence).

The chain couples TRBV9 to TRBJ2-5, with TRBD1 matching 9 bases. The germline V gene has CDR1 SGDLS and CDR2 YYNGEE. Trimming removed 3 bases from V and 7 bases from J; junction bases left unmatched: 7. CDR3 length: 14 residues. The CDR3 loop reads CASSAGQGTRTQYF. Here the CDR3 DNA reads TGTGCCAGCAGCGCGGGACAGGGAACAAGGACCCAGTACTTC.